This TCR beta chain was recovered during a study of control samples from healthy donors and cancer patients. The protocol was immunoSEQ multiplex PCR, while the TCRdb copy is restricted to in-frame clones and leaves out a portion. This repertoire shows around 150,000 clones, roughly 89% found once; its top ten account for 12%. V dropped 0 bases and J dropped 9 bases, with 15 bases sitting between them. This CDR3 contains 15 residues. CDR1 and CDR2 (germline): LNHDA, SQIVND (reference sequence). The sequenced sample consisted of blood. J is TRBJ2-1 and V is TRBV19, with D perhaps matching TRBD1 (5 bases). The source is a man in his thirties or forties in good health. CDR3 DNA: TGTGCCAGTAGTATAGAGGCAGGGCGACGTGGTGAGCAGTTCTTC. It yields the protein CASSIEAGRRGEQFF. The full variable domain, rest sourced from reference TRBV19 and TRBJ2-1, is DGGITQSPKYLFRKEGQNVTLSCEQNLNHDAMYWYRQDPGQGLRLIYYSQIVNDFQKGDIAEGYSVSREKKESFPLTVTSAQKNPTAFYLCASSIEAGRRGEQFFGPGTRLTVL.